The clone carrying this T cell receptor beta chain was observed a handful of times. Its antigen is unknown. A second PCR of roughly 7 to 11 cycles used a sample-barcoded 5' primer and a J-beta primer mix. Each CDR3 protein is one row after TCRdb ran MiXCR on the 5' RACE reads. This repertoire shows some 1.1 million distinct CDR3 sequences, 35% to 45% found once; its top ten account for about an eighth. This record belongs to a study of blood T cells in healthy people across ages. Whole-study results and caveats: Any changes in expanded clonotypes were possibly confounded, as donor CMV status remained unknown. Across the age range, TCR beta diversity per million T cells fell in a roughly linear way. Estimates of diversity drawn from one million T cells were considered underestimates.

This receptor was identified in a man between 18 and 35 years old in good health. The sequenced material came from blood.

CDR3 coding DNA: TGTGCCAGCAGCCAAGTGGGACAGGGCTTAACAGATACGCAGTATTTT. This sequence encodes CASSQVGQGLTDTQYF. The chain has TRBV3-1 and TRBJ2-3; 9 bases agree with TRBD1. V shed 1 base and J 3 bases; nucleotides not matched to a gene: 5. The CDR3 totals 16 residues. The germline gives CDR1 LGHDT, CDR2 YNNKEL (reference sequence).